The sequence of this T cell receptor (beta chain) was determined in a study of molecular identifiers for immune sequencing clone quantification. The count of this clonotype is one. A much bigger clone sits one base away, suggesting this may be a read error. TCRdb recomputed calls from the PCR reads with MiXCR, one row per CDR3 protein. The data show under 350,000 distinct CDR3 sequences, with 24% seen just once and 0.74% held by the top ten. The clonotype was recovered from a human donor in good health. Some libraries in this study had Jurkat cell RNA spiked in. Sequencing was performed on naive CD8+ T cells from blood, with Jurkat cell RNA spiked in. As to subset: FACS-sorted CD8+CD4-CCR7+CD45RA+ naive T cells.

Here the CDR3 reads CASISDSTYTQYF. CDR3 sequence (DNA): TGTGCCAGCATTTCAGATAGTACATATACGCAGTATTTT. The gene calls are TRBV12-3 or TRBV12-4 and TRBJ2-3, with no clear D. V was pared by 7 bases and J by 7 bases, with 15 bases between. This CDR3 contains 13 residues.